What follows are 17 T cell receptor beta chains derived from one specimen sequenced in a study of blood T cell repertoires in COVID-19. The assay was immunoSEQ multiplex PCR, and TCRdb's table has in-frame clones only and misses some. The sample yields tens of thousands of clones, roughly four fifths seen once. Sequencing used peripheral blood. The receptors were sampled from a human donor in a cohort sampled during active COVID-19.

The rearrangement links TRBV19 to TRBJ2-5, with TRBD1 matching over 10 bases. Trimming removed 1 base from V and 9 bases from J; junction bases left unmatched: 5. This CDR3 comprises 14 residues. Germline V gene data show CDR1 as LNHDA and CDR2 as SQIVND (reference sequence). This CDR3 is CASSIGDRGTAQYF. CDR3 nucleotide sequence: TGTGCCAGTAGTATAGGGGACAGGGGAACGGCCCAGTACTTC.

J is TRBJ2-7 and V is TRBV21-1; the table names TRBD2, a call not compared with the DNA. TRBV21-1 is a pseudogene locus. This CDR3 has 16 residues. The CDR3 spells CASSLGTSGRGYEQYF. CDR3 nucleotide sequence: TGTGCCAGCAGCTTAGGTACTAGCGGGAGGGGGTACGAGCAGTACTTC.

This rearrangement joins TRBV4-3 to TRBJ2-7; 7 nucleotides line up with TRBD2. The trim removed 0 bases at V and 4 bases at J, leaving 18 bases unmatched. Looked up from germline, CDR1 is LGHNA and CDR2 is YSLEER. The CDR3 runs to 19 residues. The CDR3 DNA sequence: TGCGCCAGCAGCCAAGATGGGAGCCTAGCGGATAGACGCCGGTACGAGCAGTACTTC. This codes for CASSQDGSLADRRRYEQYF.

CDR3 in DNA: TGTGCCAGCGAGTCTTCGGAGCAGTACTTC. Amino acid sequence: CASESSEQYF. The V call is TRBV12-3 or TRBV12-4, the J call TRBJ2-7, with no clear D. V lost 8 bases, J lost 7 bases, and 9 bases lay in between. The CDR3 has 10 residues.

The chain employs TRBV19 and TRBJ2-3; 8 bases agree with TRBD1. The CDR3 loop spans 15 amino acids. V lost 7 bases and J lost 2; bases outside the gene matches: 8. Germline V gene lookup returns CDR1 LNHDA and CDR2 SQIVND (reference sequence). DNA of the CDR3: TGTGCCAGTAAGCCAGGACAGGGCACCACAGATACGCAGTATTTT. Amino acids: CASKPGQGTTDTQYF.

The rearrangement joins TRBV28 to TRBJ2-1, with 7 positions matching TRBD2. Germline trimming cut 4 bases from V and 9 bases from J; bases unmatched to any gene: 18. Germline loops: CDR1 MDHEN, CDR2 SYDVKM. The CDR3 loop spans 17 amino acids. As DNA, the CDR3 is TGTGCCAGCAGTTCCAAAATGGCCGGGGGGTTAATGGGTGAGCAGTTCTTC. The encoded protein is CASSSKMAGGLMGEQFF.

This rearrangement joins TRBV7-9 to TRBJ1-1; D unclear. The CDR3 contains 14 residues. Germline CDR1 reads SEHNR; CDR2 reads FQNEAQ (reference sequence). Between the trimmed V and J ends, which lost 7 bases and 0 bases, there was a span of 12 bases. The CDR3 loop reads CASTPSGVNTEAFF. The CDR3 bases are TGTGCCAGCACCCCCTCCGGGGTGAACACTGAAGCTTTCTTT. Using reference TRBV7-9 and TRBJ1-1 for the parts outside the CDR3, the full variable domain is DTGVSQNPRHKITKRGQNVTFRCDPISEHNRLYWYRQTLGQGPEFLTYFQNEAQLEKSRLLSDRFSAERPKGSFSTLEIQRTEQGDSAMYLCASTPSGVNTEAFFGQGTRLTVV.

This sequence joins TRBV2 and TRBJ1-6; 7 nucleotides agree with TRBD1. With 8 bases clipped from V and 9 bases from J, the junction kept 10 bases outside the gene matches. Germline CDR1 and CDR2: SNHLY and FYNNEI. The CDR3 contains 14 residues. This chain's CDR3 is CASATYRGGSPLHF. For the CDR3, the DNA is TGTGCCAGCGCTACTTACAGGGGCGGTTCACCCCTCCACTTT.

The rearrangement links TRBV5-1 to TRBJ2-7, with 7 bases matching TRBD2. The CDR3 loop spans 16 amino acids. The junction had 17 bases not matched to a gene; V was cut back by 4 bases and J by 7 bases. Germline assignment: CDR1 SGHRS and CDR2 YFSETQ. The CDR3, as DNA: TGCGCCAGCAGCACTTTAGGGGCGGGAGCGGTAGGAGAGCAGTACTTC. Its translation is CASSTLGAGAVGEQYF.

The chain joins TRBV6-6 to TRBJ1-6; 7 bases match TRBD1. The V and J ends lost 10 bases and 9 bases, in that order; junction bases with no gene match: 9. The CDR3 is 13 residues long. CDR1 MNHNY and CDR2 SVGAGI come from the germline V gene (reference sequence). CDR3 protein: CATSTGSTSPLHF. The CDR3, as DNA: TGTGCCACCTCGACAGGGAGCACTTCACCCCTCCACTTT.

This chain connects TRBV4-1 to TRBJ2-3; TRBD1 is a possible D gene (5 bases). CDR3 length: 13 amino acids. Germline CDR1 MGHRA, CDR2 YSYEKL. Between the trimmed V and J ends, which lost 3 bases and 5 bases, there was a span of 9 bases. CDR3 sequence: CASSQTREDTQYF. CDR3 DNA sequence: TGCGCCAGCAGCCAGACCAGGGAAGATACGCAGTATTTT.

In DNA form, the CDR3 reads TGTGCCAGCAGCTTGGCAGGGGGCTATGGCTACACCTTC. Its translation: CASSLAGGYGYTF. This chain joins TRBV5-5 and TRBJ1-2, with 7 positions matching TRBD1. From germline, CDR1 is SGHKS and CDR2 YYEKEE (reference sequence). The CDR3 has 13 residues. The V segment lost 0 bases and the J segment 4 bases; nucleotides outside the gene matches: 0.

The rearrangement joins TRBV5-8 to TRBJ2-7, with 9 bases identical to TRBD2. Trimming removed 0 bases from V and 5 bases from J; junction bases left unmatched: 6. Germline lookup yields CDR1 SGHTS and CDR2 YDEGEE. The CDR3 has 15 amino acids. The CDR3 DNA sequence: TGTGCCAGCAGCTTGGGGGTAGCGGGAGATGACGAGCAGTACTTC. It encodes CASSLGVAGDDEQYF.

In its sample, this clone was seen once. The chain combines TRBV3-1 (or the pseudogene TRBV3-2) with TRBJ2-1; 8 bases match TRBD2. V trimming: 4 bases; J trimming: 5 bases; junction bases outside the gene matches: 10. Germline CDR1 and CDR2: LGHDT and YNNKEL (reference sequence). The CDR3 is made up of 16 amino acids. Here the CDR3 DNA reads TGTGCCAGCAGCCCCAGGGGTCCGGGAGGGGACAATGAGCAGTTCTTC. Protein sequence: CASSPRGPGGDNEQFF.

This chain links TRBV7-2 with TRBJ2-7, with 9 nucleotides matching TRBD2. This CDR3 spans 15 amino acids. J was trimmed by 3 bases and V by 2 bases; bases with no gene match: 5. The germline V gene has CDR1 SGHTA and CDR2 FQGNSA. Here the CDR3 reads CASSLYSREGYEQYF. For the CDR3, the DNA is TGTGCCAGCAGCTTATACTCGCGGGAGGGCTACGAGCAGTACTTC.

This chain links TRBV19 with TRBJ2-7; D perhaps matches TRBD1 (5 bases). This CDR3 has 16 amino acids. The germline gives CDR1 LNHDA, CDR2 SQIVND (reference sequence). The V end lost 4 bases, the J end lost 2 bases, and 18 bases lay between the germline ends. In nucleotides, the CDR3 is TGTGCCAGTAGTAAAACCTCATCAGGGCATACCTACGAGCAGTACTTC. Translation gives CASSKTSSGHTYEQYF.

V and J are TRBV21-1 and TRBJ2-1; TRBD2 was called by the table and not checked on the DNA. TRBV21-1 is annotated as a pseudogene. The CDR3 consists of 16 residues. CDR3 DNA sequence: TGTGCCAGCAGCAAAGATTTAAAGGGGACTTTCAATGAGCAGTTCTTC. Amino acid sequence: CASSKDLKGTFNEQFF.